The rows below give T cell receptor beta chains drawn from one sample of a study of CXCR3-negative and CXCR3-positive naive CD8 T cells. TCRdb re-called the 5' RACE reads and shows each CDR3 protein once, DNA omitted. This listing includes 150,000 to 180,000 distinct CDR3 sequences. Sequencing used naive CXCR3+ CD8+ T cells from blood. These TCRs come from a human donor in good health. Some clones in this sample may be carry-over from other donors' samples. Both conserved end residues are part of each CDR3.

V gene: TRBV7-6
J gene: TRBJ2-7
CDR3 protein: CASSLTGEQYF

V gene: TRBV6-5
J gene: TRBJ1-1
CDR3 protein: CASSYGTGATEAFF

V gene: TRBV7-6
J gene: TRBJ2-1
CDR3 protein: CASSHGLENLNNEQFF

V gene: TRBV28
J gene: TRBJ2-3
CDR3 protein: CASSLSGTVSTDTQYF

V gene: TRBV11-2
J gene: TRBJ2-1
CDR3 protein: CASSLNQNPYNEQFF

V gene: TRBV13
J gene: TRBJ2-1
CDR3 protein: CASSLEGGARKGNNEQFF

V gene: TRBV29-1
J gene: TRBJ2-1
CDR3 protein: CSVRTATTYNEQFF

V gene: TRBV30
J gene: TRBJ2-7
CDR3 protein: CAWRGHGAYEQYF

V gene: TRBV29-1
J gene: TRBJ1-2
CDR3 protein: CSVDGRPEGYTF

V gene: TRBV12-3/TRBV12-4
J gene: TRBJ2-3
CDR3 protein: CASSGYETQHGTDTQYF

V gene: TRBV29-1
J gene: TRBJ1-2
CDR3 protein: CSVDGDQSNYGYTF

V gene: TRBV28
J gene: TRBJ2-2
CDR3 protein: CASSTGTHGTGELFF

V gene: TRBV28
J gene: TRBJ2-3
CDR3 protein: CASSFDGGGELDTQYF